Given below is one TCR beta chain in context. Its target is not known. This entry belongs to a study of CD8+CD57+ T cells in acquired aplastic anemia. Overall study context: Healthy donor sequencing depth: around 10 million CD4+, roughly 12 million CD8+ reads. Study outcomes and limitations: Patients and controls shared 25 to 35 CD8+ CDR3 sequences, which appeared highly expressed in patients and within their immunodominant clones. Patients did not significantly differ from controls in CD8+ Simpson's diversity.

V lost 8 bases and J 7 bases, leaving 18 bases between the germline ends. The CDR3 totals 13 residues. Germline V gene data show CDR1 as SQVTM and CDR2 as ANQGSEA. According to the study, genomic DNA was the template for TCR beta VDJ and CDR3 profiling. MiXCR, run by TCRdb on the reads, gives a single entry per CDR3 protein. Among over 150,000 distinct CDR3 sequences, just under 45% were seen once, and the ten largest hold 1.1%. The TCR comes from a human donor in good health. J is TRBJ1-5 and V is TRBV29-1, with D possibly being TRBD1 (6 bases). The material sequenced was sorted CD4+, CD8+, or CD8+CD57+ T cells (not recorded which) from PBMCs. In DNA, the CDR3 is TGCAGCATTCGGACAGTGGAGGGCCAGCCCCAGCATTTT. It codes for CSIRTVEGQPQHF.